Here is one T cell receptor beta chain with its context. Its antigen is not known. This specimen belongs to a study of Ad26.COV2.S vaccination and SARS-CoV-2 variants. Whole-study context: Recipients of Ad26.COV2.S got it intramuscularly, once or twice 56 days apart. Overall study results and limits: Placebo recipients had lower spike-specific TCR breadth than vaccine recipients. Measures of TCR breadth and depth may have fallen short of total T cell responses.

As to treatment: roughly 18 received Ad26.COV2.S at low or high dose, single or two shots; about 5 received placebo; per-sample allocation not given. The study sampled participants on day 63 after the first vaccine or placebo injection. Expressing Wuhan-strain SARS-CoV-2 spike, an Ad26 vector served as the vaccine. Here immunoSEQ multiplex PCR was the method, and the copy in TCRdb shows in-frame clones only, minus some. The data hold around 450,000 clones, with 70% to 90% observed a single time. The CDR3 covers 15 residues. Unmatched junction bases numbered 7, after V lost 5 bases and J lost 3 bases. Germline lookup yields CDR1 MNHEY and CDR2 SVGAGI.

The chain has TRBV6-5 and TRBJ1-2; 9 bases match TRBD1. The sequence was collected from a person between 18 and 65 years old who received the Ad26.COV2.S COVID-19 vaccine or a placebo. The sequencing used peripheral blood, collected in a trial of Ad26.COV2.S vaccine versus placebo. The CDR3, as DNA: TGTGCCAGCAGTCCCGGGACAGGGAGGGACTATGGCTACACCTTC. It is translated as CASSPGTGRDYGYTF.